Included here is one TCR beta chain sequence, with context. Measured with immunoSEQ multiplex PCR; TCRdb has only the in-frame clones, and not every one. There are over 15,000 clones in the sample; 80% to 90% occur only once, and approximately 4% lies in the top ten. CDR3 length: 11 amino acids. The germline gives CDR1 SEHNR, CDR2 FQNEAQ (reference sequence). With 3 bases removed from V and 7 bases from J, the gap between germline ends came to 7 bases. The data stem from a study of T cells in localized non-small cell lung cancer. The starting material was peripheral blood, obtained before any cancer treatment. This sequence originates from a male donor at least 60 years old with stage II squamous cell lung carcinoma. This sequence joins TRBV7-9 and TRBJ2-7, with D tentatively TRBD1 or TRBD2 (5 bases each). CDR3 nucleotides: TGTGCCAGCAGCTTTGAGGGGGAGCAGTACTTC. Translating gives CASSFEGEQYF.